The entry below gives a single TCR beta chain sequence along with its context. Its antigen remains unknown. This specimen comes from a study of OX40 agonist ivuxolimab in advanced cancers. About the research overall: Partial responses were recorded for three patients, including one with hepatocellular carcinoma and two with cutaneous melanoma. Study-level findings and limits: Dose levels from 0.1 to 3.0 mg/kg saw CD4+ and CD8+ blood T cells expand clonally by week 6. Some nonresponders additionally presented with little normalized T-cell clonal expansion.

Peripheral blood came from all dose cohorts at three timepoints. Assay used: immunoSEQ multiplex PCR; TCRdb lists only in-frame clones, some missing. The sample contains over 55,000 clones, roughly 82% of which appear only once. Germline values: CDR1 MNHEY, CDR2 SVGAGI. Unmatched junction bases numbered 8, after V lost 5 bases and J lost 5 bases. This CDR3 spans 15 amino acids. This rearrangement joins TRBV6-5 to TRBJ1-5, with 8 bases aligning to TRBD1. This clonotype was obtained from an adult with an advanced solid tumor such as melanoma, head and neck, liver or kidney cancer. The sequenced sample was CD4+ or CD8+ T cells sorted from blood, obtained in a trial of the OX40 agonist ivuxolimab. The chain's CDR3 is CASSQTQGGYQPQHF. The CDR3 nucleotides are TGTGCCAGCAGTCAAACACAGGGGGGATATCAGCCCCAGCATTTT.